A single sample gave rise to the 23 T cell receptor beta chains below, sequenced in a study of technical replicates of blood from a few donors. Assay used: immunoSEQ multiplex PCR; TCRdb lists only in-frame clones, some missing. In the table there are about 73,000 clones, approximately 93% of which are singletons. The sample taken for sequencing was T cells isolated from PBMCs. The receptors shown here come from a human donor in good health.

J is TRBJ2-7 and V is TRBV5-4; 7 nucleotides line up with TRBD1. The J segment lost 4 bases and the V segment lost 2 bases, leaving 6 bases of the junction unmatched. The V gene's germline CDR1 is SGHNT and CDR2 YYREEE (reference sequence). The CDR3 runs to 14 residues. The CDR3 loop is CASSFDRAGYEQYF. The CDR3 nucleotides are TGTGCCAGCAGCTTCGACAGGGCAGGTTACGAGCAGTACTTC.

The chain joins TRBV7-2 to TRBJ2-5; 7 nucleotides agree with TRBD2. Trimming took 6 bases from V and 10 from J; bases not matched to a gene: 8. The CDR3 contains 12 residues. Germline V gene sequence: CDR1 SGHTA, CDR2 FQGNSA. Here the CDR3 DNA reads TGTGCCAGCAGTCGAGATCGGGACTACCAGTACTTC. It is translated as CASSRDRDYQYF.

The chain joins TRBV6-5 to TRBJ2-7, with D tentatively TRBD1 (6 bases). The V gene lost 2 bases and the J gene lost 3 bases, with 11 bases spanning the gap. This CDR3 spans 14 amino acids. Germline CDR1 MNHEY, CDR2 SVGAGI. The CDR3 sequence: CASSYEVGGYEQYF. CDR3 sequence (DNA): TGTGCCAGCAGTTACGAAGTAGGGGGCTACGAGCAGTACTTC.

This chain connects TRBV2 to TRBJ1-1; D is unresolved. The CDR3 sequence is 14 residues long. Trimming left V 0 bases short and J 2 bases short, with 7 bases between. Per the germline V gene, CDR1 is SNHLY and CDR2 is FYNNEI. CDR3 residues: CASSEAVSNTEAFF. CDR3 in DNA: TGTGCCAGCAGTGAAGCAGTCAGTAACACTGAAGCTTTCTTT.

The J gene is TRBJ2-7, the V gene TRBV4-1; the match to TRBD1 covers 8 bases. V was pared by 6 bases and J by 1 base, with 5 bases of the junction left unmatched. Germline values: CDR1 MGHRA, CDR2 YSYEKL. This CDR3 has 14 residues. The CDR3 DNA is TGCGCCAGCAGTTACGACAGGGGATCCTACGAGCAGTACTTC. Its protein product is CASSYDRGSYEQYF.

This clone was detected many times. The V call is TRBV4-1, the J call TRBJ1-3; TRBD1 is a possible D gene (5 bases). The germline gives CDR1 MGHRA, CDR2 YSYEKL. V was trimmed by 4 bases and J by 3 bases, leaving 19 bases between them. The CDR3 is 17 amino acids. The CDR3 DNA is TGCGCCAGCAGCCGGCAGGGTTGGGTCTTAAATGGAAACACCATATATTTT. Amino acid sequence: CASSRQGWVLNGNTIYF.

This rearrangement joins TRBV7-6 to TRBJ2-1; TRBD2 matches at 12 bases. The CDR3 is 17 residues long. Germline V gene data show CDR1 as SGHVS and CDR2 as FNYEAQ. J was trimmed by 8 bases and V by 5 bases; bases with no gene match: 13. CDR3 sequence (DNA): TGTGCCAGCAGCCGAGGACTAGCGGGAACCATTCTCGATGAGCAGTTCTTC. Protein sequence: CASSRGLAGTILDEQFF.

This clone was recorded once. The CDR3 bases are TGTGCCAGCAGTTTAGCTTTGACCGCGGGCACTGAAGCTTTCTTT. Translated, it gives CASSLALTAGTEAFF. The chain uses TRBV27 and TRBJ1-1, with no clear D. V was trimmed by 2 bases and J by 4 bases, leaving 14 bases between them. Germline lookup yields CDR1 MNHEY and CDR2 SMNVEV (reference sequence). This CDR3 has 15 amino acids.

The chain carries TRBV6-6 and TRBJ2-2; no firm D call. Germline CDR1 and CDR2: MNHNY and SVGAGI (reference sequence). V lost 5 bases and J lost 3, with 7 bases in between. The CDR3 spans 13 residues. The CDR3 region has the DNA TGTGCCAGCAGTCAACTATACACCGGGGAGCTGTTTTTT. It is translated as CASSQLYTGELFF.

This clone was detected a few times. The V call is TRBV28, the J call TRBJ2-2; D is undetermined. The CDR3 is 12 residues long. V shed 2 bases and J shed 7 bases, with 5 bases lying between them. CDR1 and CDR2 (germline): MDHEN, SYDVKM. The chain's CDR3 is CASSLQYGELFF. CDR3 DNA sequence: TGTGCCAGCAGTTTACAGTACGGGGAGCTGTTTTTT.

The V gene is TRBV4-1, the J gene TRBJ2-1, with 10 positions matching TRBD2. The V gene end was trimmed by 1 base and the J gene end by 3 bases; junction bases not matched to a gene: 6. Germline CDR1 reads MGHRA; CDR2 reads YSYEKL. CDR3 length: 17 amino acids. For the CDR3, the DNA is TGCGCCAGCAGCCAAGGTAGCGGGGGGCCACACTACAATGAGCAGTTCTTC. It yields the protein CASSQGSGGPHYNEQFF.

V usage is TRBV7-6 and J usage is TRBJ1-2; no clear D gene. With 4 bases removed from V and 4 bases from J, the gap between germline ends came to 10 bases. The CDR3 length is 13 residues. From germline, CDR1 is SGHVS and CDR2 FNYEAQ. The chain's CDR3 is CASSSGGSYGYTF. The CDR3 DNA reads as TGTGCCAGCAGCTCAGGCGGGAGCTATGGCTACACCTTC.

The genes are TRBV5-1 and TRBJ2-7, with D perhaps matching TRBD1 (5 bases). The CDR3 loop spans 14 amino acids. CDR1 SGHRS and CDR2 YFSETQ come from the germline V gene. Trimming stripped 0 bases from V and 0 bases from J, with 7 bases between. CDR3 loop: CASSLGDSSYEQYF. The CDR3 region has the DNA TGCGCCAGCAGCTTGGGTGACAGCTCCTACGAGCAGTACTTC.

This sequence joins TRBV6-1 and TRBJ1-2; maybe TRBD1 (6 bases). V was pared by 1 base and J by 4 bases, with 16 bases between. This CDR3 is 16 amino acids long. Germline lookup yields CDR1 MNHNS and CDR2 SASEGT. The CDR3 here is CASSEVAGASVYGYTF. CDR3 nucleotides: TGTGCCAGCAGTGAAGTGGCGGGGGCCAGCGTCTATGGCTACACCTTC.

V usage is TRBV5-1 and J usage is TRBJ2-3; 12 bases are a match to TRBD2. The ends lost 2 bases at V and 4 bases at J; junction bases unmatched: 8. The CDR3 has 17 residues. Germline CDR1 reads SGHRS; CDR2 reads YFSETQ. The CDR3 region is CASSFRASGGAADTQYF. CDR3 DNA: TGCGCCAGCAGCTTCCGGGCTAGCGGGGGGGCCGCAGATACGCAGTATTTT.

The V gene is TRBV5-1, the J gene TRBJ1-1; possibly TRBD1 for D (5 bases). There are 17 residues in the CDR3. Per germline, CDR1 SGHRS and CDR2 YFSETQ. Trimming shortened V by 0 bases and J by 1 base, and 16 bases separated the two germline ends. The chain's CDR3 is CASSLDVWQGRNTEAFF. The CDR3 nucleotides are TGCGCCAGCAGCTTGGACGTTTGGCAGGGCCGGAACACTGAAGCTTTCTTT. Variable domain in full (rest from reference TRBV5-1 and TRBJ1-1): KAGVTQTPRYLIKTRGQQVTLSCSPISGHRSVSWYQQTPGQGLQFLFEYFSETQRNKGNFPGRFSGRQFSNSRSEMNVSTLELGDSALYLCASSLDVWQGRNTEAFFGQGTRLTVV.

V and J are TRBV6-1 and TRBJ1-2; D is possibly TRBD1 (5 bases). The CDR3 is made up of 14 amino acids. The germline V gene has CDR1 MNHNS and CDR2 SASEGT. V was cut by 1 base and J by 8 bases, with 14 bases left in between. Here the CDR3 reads CASSEGSGSGGYTF. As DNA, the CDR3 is TGTGCCAGCAGTGAAGGTTCAGGGTCCGGCGGCTACACCTTC.

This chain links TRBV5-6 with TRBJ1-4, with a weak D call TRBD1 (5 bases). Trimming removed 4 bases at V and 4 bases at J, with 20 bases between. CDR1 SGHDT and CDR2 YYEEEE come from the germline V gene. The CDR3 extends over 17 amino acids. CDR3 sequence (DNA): TGTGCCAGCAGCATAGATGGTGGGACTCTCATTAATGAAAAACTGTTTTTT. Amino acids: CASSIDGGTLINEKLFF. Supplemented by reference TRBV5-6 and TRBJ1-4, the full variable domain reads DAGVTQSPTHLIKTRGQQVTLRCSPKSGHDTVSWYQQALGQGPQFIFQYYEEEERQRGNFPDRFSGHQFPNYSSELNVNALLLGDSALYLCASSIDGGTLINEKLFFGSGTQLSVL.

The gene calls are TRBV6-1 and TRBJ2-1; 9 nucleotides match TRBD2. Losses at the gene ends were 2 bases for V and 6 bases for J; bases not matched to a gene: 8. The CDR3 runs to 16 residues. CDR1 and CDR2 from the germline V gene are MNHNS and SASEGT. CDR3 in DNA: TGTGCCAGCAGTGAACTAGGGACTAGCCTCGTCAATGAGCAGTTCTTC. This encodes CASSELGTSLVNEQFF.

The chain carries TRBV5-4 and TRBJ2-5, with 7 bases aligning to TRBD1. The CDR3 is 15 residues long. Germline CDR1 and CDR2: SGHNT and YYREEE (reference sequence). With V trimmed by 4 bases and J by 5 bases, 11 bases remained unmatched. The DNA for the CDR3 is TGTGCCAGCAGCGCGACAGGGTCGGTCGGTGAGACCCAGTACTTC. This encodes CASSATGSVGETQYF.

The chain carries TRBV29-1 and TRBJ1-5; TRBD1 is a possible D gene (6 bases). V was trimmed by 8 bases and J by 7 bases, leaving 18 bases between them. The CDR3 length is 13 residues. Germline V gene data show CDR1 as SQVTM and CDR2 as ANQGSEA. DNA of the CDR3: TGCAGCACTGGGGGTCCGGGGGGCCAGCCCCAGCATTTT. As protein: CSTGGPGGQPQHF.

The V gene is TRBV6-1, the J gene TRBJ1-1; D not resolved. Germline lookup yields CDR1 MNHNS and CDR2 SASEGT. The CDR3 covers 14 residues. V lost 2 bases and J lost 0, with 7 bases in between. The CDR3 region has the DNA TGTGCCAGCAGTGAAATTACAGTGAACACTGAAGCTTTCTTT. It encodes CASSEITVNTEAFF.

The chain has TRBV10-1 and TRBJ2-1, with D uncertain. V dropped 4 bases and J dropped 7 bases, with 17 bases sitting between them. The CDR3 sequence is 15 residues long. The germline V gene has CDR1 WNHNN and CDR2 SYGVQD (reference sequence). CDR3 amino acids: CASSGVSGRSNEQFF. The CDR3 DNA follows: TGCGCCAGCAGTGGGGTGTCGGGTCGGAGTAATGAGCAGTTCTTC.